The 28 T cell receptor beta chains in this list originate from one sample, sequenced in a study of CD4+ T cells in melanoma. TCRdb's copy holds only in-frame clones and misses some; the assay was immunoSEQ multiplex PCR. The sample shows about 4,800 clones, roughly two thirds of them seen only once. Source material: cells from a culture (not recorded whether cultured in vitro). All receptors come from a human donor with melanoma.

The chain links TRBV6-5 to TRBJ2-1; D might be TRBD1 or TRBD2, each matching 6 bases. Trimming stripped 10 bases from V and 4 bases from J, with 14 bases between. CDR1 and CDR2 from the germline V gene are MNHEY and SVGAGI. The CDR3 length is 13 residues. CDR3 protein: CATKKGGYNEQFF. CDR3 nucleotide sequence: TGTGCCACCAAAAAAGGGGGGTACAATGAGCAGTTCTTC.

The CDR3 DNA follows: TGTGCCAGCAGTTTAGAGGGGGGGACAAACCCGGCCGGGGAGCTGTTTTTT. Residues: CASSLEGGTNPAGELFF. The chain is built from TRBV28 and TRBJ2-2; tentative D call: TRBD2 (7 bases). The V gene lost 2 bases and the J gene lost 6 bases, with 19 bases spanning the gap. The germline V gene has CDR1 MDHEN and CDR2 SYDVKM. This CDR3 has 17 residues.

The V gene is TRBV13, the J gene TRBJ2-1, with 8 bases matching TRBD1. Losses at the gene ends were 6 bases for V and 5 bases for J; bases not matched to a gene: 9. This CDR3 has 15 amino acids. Germline assignment: CDR1 PRHDT and CDR2 FYEKMQ (reference sequence). The CDR3 nucleotides read TGTGCCAGCAGGCCCAGGGGGCACTCACACAATGAGCAGTTCTTC. Residues: CASRPRGHSHNEQFF.

This chain connects TRBV19 to TRBJ2-7; the match to TRBD1 covers 9 bases. The CDR3 totals 13 residues. CDR1 is LNHDA and CDR2 is SQIVND in the germline V gene (reference sequence). Unmatched junction bases numbered 1, after V lost 4 bases and J lost 3 bases. CDR3: CASSTTGGYEQYF. CDR3 in DNA: TGTGCCAGTAGTACGACAGGGGGCTACGAGCAGTACTTC.

This clone was seen a few times. The CDR3 region is CASRPNMNTEAFF. The CDR3 DNA reads as TGTGCCAGCCGTCCTAATATGAACACTGAAGCTTTCTTT. The chain carries TRBV2 and TRBJ1-1, with D hard to call. Trimming pared 8 bases from V and 0 bases from J, leaving 10 bases between. The germline CDR1 and CDR2 sequences are SNHLY and FYNNEI. The CDR3 spans 13 residues.

This clone was observed a handful of times. V is TRBV2 and J is TRBJ1-1, with D possibly matching TRBD1 (6 bases). This CDR3 region has 14 residues. Trimming stripped 3 bases from V and 5 bases from J, with 13 bases between. Germline V lookup: CDR1 SNHLY, CDR2 FYNNEI. The CDR3 DNA follows: TGTGCCAGCAGTGAGTGGGGGGGCGATACTGAAGCTTTCTTT. Translating gives CASSEWGGDTEAFF.

V gene TRBV5-6 combines with J gene TRBJ1-6; possibly TRBD1 for D (5 bases). The CDR3 is 14 residues long. CDR1 and CDR2 from the germline V gene are SGHDT and YYEEEE. Trimming pared 2 bases from V and 8 bases from J, leaving 11 bases between. CDR3 coding DNA: TGTGCCAGCAGCTTCGTTGGGGCTGATTCACCCCTCCACTTT. It specifies CASSFVGADSPLHF.

This clone was observed a handful of times. The V gene is TRBV29-1, the J gene TRBJ2-7; 15 bases align to TRBD2. Germline values: CDR1 SQVTM, CDR2 ANQGSEA. Trimming removed 5 bases from V and 0 bases from J; junction bases left unmatched: 11. The CDR3 totals 18 residues. CDR3 protein: CSVTPGLAGGSLSYEQYF. For the CDR3, the DNA is TGCAGCGTTACTCCGGGACTAGCGGGGGGATCTCTCTCCTACGAGCAGTACTTC.

This chain joins TRBV18 and TRBJ1-2, with D possibly being TRBD1 (5 bases). V lost 3 bases and J lost 3, with 11 bases in between. CDR1 and CDR2 from the germline V gene are KGHSH and LQKENI. CDR3 length: 14 amino acids. In DNA form, the CDR3 reads TGTGCCAGCTCACCGGAAGGGGACCACTATGGCTACACCTTC. Translation gives CASSPEGDHYGYTF. The full variable domain, in which reference TRBV18 and TRBJ1-2 provide the parts outside the CDR3, is NAGVMQNPRHLVRRRGQEARLRCSPMKGHSHVYWYRQLPEEGLKFMVYLQKENIIDESGMPKERFSAEFPKEGPSILRIQQVVRGDSAAYFCASSPEGDHYGYTFGSGTRLTVV.

In this sample, this clone turned up a few times. This sequence joins TRBV4-1 and TRBJ1-2; TRBD1 matches 12 bases. The germline V gene has CDR1 MGHRA and CDR2 YSYEKL. V lost 0 bases, J lost 6 bases, and 8 bases stayed unmatched. The CDR3 totals 17 residues. DNA of the CDR3: TGCGCCAGCAGCCAAGATTGGGGGACAGGGGGCGCAGATGGCTACACCTTC. This translates into CASSQDWGTGGADGYTF.

Within the sample, this clone is medium-sized. The V gene is TRBV13, the J gene TRBJ2-7; 8 bases agree with TRBD2. Germline loops: CDR1 PRHDT, CDR2 FYEKMQ (reference sequence). V gave up 4 bases and J gave up 3 bases; unmatched junction bases: 2. This CDR3 has 13 amino acids. The CDR3 sequence is CASSSSGGYEQYF. Written as DNA, the CDR3 is TGTGCCAGCAGCTCGAGCGGGGGCTACGAGCAGTACTTC.

The rearrangement joins TRBV12-2 to TRBJ1-2. TRBV12-2 is a listed pseudogene. The CDR3 has 12 amino acids. CDR3 residues: CASRSSLFGYTF. CDR3 coding DNA: TGTGCAAGTCGCTCCTCGTTATTTGGCTACACCTTC.

The V and J genes are TRBV5-1 and TRBJ1-1, with no clear D. Germline-derived CDR1 and CDR2 are SGHRS and YFSETQ. V shed 0 bases and J shed 4 bases, with 7 bases lying between them. The CDR3 is 13 amino acids. The CDR3 nucleotides read TGCGCCAGCAGCTTGGGTGGGTCCACTGAAGCTTTCTTT. Translation: CASSLGGSTEAFF.

The V and J genes are TRBV19 and TRBJ2-7, with D uncertain. The CDR3 is 14 amino acids. Per germline, CDR1 LNHDA and CDR2 SQIVND (reference sequence). Trimming took off 3 bases at V and 7 bases at J, with 16 bases between the two ends. The CDR3: CASSIRAGVREQYF. The CDR3 nucleotides read TGTGCCAGTAGTATTCGGGCCGGCGTGAGGGAGCAGTACTTC.

V and J are TRBV6-7 and TRBJ1-2; D unclear. TRBV6-7 is an open reading frame whose function is uncertain. V lost 8 bases and J 5 bases, leaving 9 bases between the germline ends. The CDR3 contains 11 residues. CDR3 amino acids: CASPGGYGYTF. In nucleotides, the CDR3 is TGTGCCAGCCCCGGCGGGTATGGCTACACCTTC.

This sequence joins TRBV5-4 and TRBJ2-1; D remains unclear. Germline-derived CDR1 and CDR2 are SGHNT and YYREEE (reference sequence). The V end was cut by 4 bases, the J end by 3 bases, with 8 bases between. The CDR3 covers 13 residues. CDR3 nucleotides: TGTGCCAGCAGCCCGGCTGACTACAATGAGCAGTTCTTC. Its translation: CASSPADYNEQFF.

Within the sample, this clone is medium-sized. V is TRBV27 and J is TRBJ2-1; 7 bases are shared with TRBD1. Looked up from germline, CDR1 is MNHEY and CDR2 is SMNVEV (reference sequence). The CDR3 runs 14 residues. V trimming: 5 bases; J trimming: 7 bases; junction bases outside the gene matches: 8. The CDR3 bases are TGTGCCAGCAGTCCACAGGGGTTGGGGAATGAGCAGTTCTTC. This translates into CASSPQGLGNEQFF.

The rearrangement joins TRBV5-6 to TRBJ2-7; 13 bases align to TRBD2. Trimming took 7 bases from V and 3 from J; bases not matched to a gene: 13. Germline assignment: CDR1 SGHDT and CDR2 YYEEEE. The CDR3 contains 17 residues. The chain's CDR3 is CASEGLAGANAIYEQYF. CDR3 nucleotide sequence: TGTGCCAGCGAAGGACTAGCGGGGGCCAACGCAATCTACGAGCAGTACTTC. Full variable domain (outside the CDR3, taken from reference TRBV5-6 and TRBJ2-7): DAGVTQSPTHLIKTRGQQVTLRCSPKSGHDTVSWYQQALGQGPQFIFQYYEEEERQRGNFPDRFSGHQFPNYSSELNVNALLLGDSALYLCASEGLAGANAIYEQYFGPGTRLTVT.

A few counts support this clone. This chain joins TRBV6-6 and TRBJ1-1; D not resolved. The CDR3 totals 14 residues. Trimming cost V 2 bases and J 1 base, with 8 bases left between them. Germline CDR1 reads MNHNY; CDR2 reads SVGAGI (reference sequence). The CDR3 loop is CASSYERENTEAFF. In nucleotides, the CDR3 is TGTGCCAGCAGTTACGAGAGGGAGAACACTGAAGCTTTCTTT.

The rearrangement links TRBV7-2 to TRBJ2-1; 11 bases are a match to TRBD2. CDR3 length equals 15 residues. The V and J ends lost 2 bases and 7 bases, in that order; junction bases with no gene match: 4. CDR1 and CDR2 from the germline V gene are SGHTA and FQGNSA. The CDR3, as DNA: TGTGCCAGCAGCTTATCTAGCGGGGGGCGGAATGAGCAGTTCTTC. The encoded protein is CASSLSSGGRNEQFF. The variable domain in full, completed from reference TRBV7-2 and TRBJ2-1, reads GAGVSQSPSNKVTEKGKDVELRCDPISGHTALYWYRQSLGQGLEFLIYFQGNSAPDKSGLPSDRFSAERTGGSVSTLTIQRTQQEDSAVYLCASSLSSGGRNEQFFGPGTRLTVL.

This clone was recorded a few times. The rearrangement links TRBV6-1 to TRBJ1-3; no clear D. The length of the CDR3 is 18 residues. Trimming stripped 3 bases from V and 0 bases from J, with 18 bases between. The germline V gene encodes CDR1 MNHNS and CDR2 SASEGT. The CDR3 DNA reads as TGTGCCAGCAGTGACTTTCCCATATTAGGGAACTCTGGAAACACCATATATTTT. Translation gives CASSDFPILGNSGNTIYF.

The V gene is TRBV4-1, the J gene TRBJ2-7; 7 bases map to TRBD1. Per germline, CDR1 MGHRA and CDR2 YSYEKL. Trimming at V came to 5 bases and at J to 7 bases, leaving 8 bases not matched to a gene. This CDR3 contains 13 residues. Here the CDR3 reads CASSGRQGREQYF. The CDR3, as DNA: TGCGCCAGCAGCGGTCGACAGGGCCGGGAGCAGTACTTC.

CDR3 protein: CASTPTALVNEQFF. In DNA, the CDR3 is TGTGCCAGCACCCCGACAGCGTTGGTCAATGAGCAGTTCTTC. The genes are TRBV7-8 and TRBJ2-1; possible D gene TRBD1, 5 bases. The germline V gene has CDR1 SGHVS and CDR2 FQNEAQ. CDR3 length: 14 residues. Trimming pared 7 bases from V and 6 bases from J, leaving 16 bases between.

The chain has TRBV9 and TRBJ1-1; 11 bases match TRBD1. The CDR3 totals 17 residues. CDR1 and CDR2 from the germline V gene are SGDLS and YYNGEE. Trimming cost V 3 bases and J 3 bases; bases outside gene matches: 10. CDR3 coding DNA: TGTGCCAGCAGCGACTCCCGGGACAGGGGGATGGACACTGAAGCTTTCTTT. This sequence encodes CASSDSRDRGMDTEAFF.

In this sample, this clone turned up a few times. J is TRBJ1-2 and V is TRBV27, with a tentative D call TRBD1 (5 bases). Deletions cut 2 bases from V and 0 bases from J, with 16 bases between. The germline gives CDR1 MNHEY, CDR2 SMNVEV (reference sequence). CDR3 length: 17 amino acids. For the CDR3, the DNA is TGTGCCAGCAGTTTAACCGTCCGGGACGGAGCTAACTATGGCTACACCTTC. Translated, it gives CASSLTVRDGANYGYTF.

This sequence joins TRBV7-9 and TRBJ1-4; 7 nucleotides agree with TRBD1. With 5 bases clipped from V and 4 bases from J, the junction kept 10 bases outside the gene matches. The CDR3 is made up of 16 amino acids. From germline, CDR1 is SEHNR and CDR2 FQNEAQ (reference sequence). This CDR3 reads CASSVSTGSLNEKLFF. The CDR3 DNA sequence: TGTGCCAGCAGCGTTTCGACAGGGTCCCTTAATGAAAAACTGTTTTTT.

The CDR3: CASSYLRGWGDEQFF. The CDR3 bases are TGTGCCAGCAGTTACTTGCGGGGCTGGGGCGATGAGCAGTTCTTC. The chain carries TRBV6-2 or TRBV6-3 and TRBJ2-1, with D perhaps matching TRBD2 (6 bases). Trimming stripped 1 base from V and 8 bases from J, with 15 bases between. The germline gives CDR1 MNHEY, CDR2 SVGEGT. The CDR3 has 15 amino acids.

The chain combines TRBV6-5 with TRBJ1-2; D is perhaps TRBD1 (6 bases). The germline CDR1 and CDR2 sequences are MNHEY and SVGAGI. This CDR3 region has 11 residues. Trimming took 6 bases from V and 10 from J, leaving 12 bases between them. The CDR3 loop is CASREDSYYTF. DNA of the CDR3: TGTGCCAGCAGGGAGGACAGCTACTACACCTTC.